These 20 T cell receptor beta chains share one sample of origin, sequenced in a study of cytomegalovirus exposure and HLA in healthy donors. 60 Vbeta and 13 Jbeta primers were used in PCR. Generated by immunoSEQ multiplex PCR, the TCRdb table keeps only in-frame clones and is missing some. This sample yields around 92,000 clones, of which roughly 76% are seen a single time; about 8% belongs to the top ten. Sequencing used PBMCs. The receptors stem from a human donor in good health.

The CDR3 bases are TGTGCCAGCAGCGTACAAGCCTCTCCAACCTACGAGCAGTACTTC. Its translation is CASSVQASPTYEQYF. The rearrangement joins TRBV9 to TRBJ2-7, with no clear D. Trimming pared 1 base from V and 2 bases from J, leaving 13 bases between. Germline V gene data show CDR1 as SGDLS and CDR2 as YYNGEE. CDR3 size: 15 residues.

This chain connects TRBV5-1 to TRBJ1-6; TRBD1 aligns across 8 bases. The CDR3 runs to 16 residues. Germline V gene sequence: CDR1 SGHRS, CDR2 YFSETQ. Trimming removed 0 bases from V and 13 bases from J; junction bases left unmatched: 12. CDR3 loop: CASSLEGQGSLVPLHF. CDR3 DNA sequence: TGCGCCAGCAGCTTGGAAGGACAGGGCTCTCTGGTTCCCCTCCACTTT.

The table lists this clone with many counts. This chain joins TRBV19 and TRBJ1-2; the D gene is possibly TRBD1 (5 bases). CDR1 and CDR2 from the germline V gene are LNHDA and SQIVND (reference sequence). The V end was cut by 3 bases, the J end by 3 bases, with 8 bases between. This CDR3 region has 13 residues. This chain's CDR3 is CASSMRGDYGYTF. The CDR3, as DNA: TGTGCCAGTAGTATGCGGGGCGACTATGGCTACACCTTC.

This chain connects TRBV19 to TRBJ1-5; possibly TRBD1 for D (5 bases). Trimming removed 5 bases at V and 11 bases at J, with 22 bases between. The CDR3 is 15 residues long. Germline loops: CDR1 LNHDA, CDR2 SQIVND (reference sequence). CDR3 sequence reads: CASSPRGLSDPSQHF. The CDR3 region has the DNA TGTGCCAGTAGTCCCCGGGGACTTTCCGATCCGTCCCAGCATTTT.

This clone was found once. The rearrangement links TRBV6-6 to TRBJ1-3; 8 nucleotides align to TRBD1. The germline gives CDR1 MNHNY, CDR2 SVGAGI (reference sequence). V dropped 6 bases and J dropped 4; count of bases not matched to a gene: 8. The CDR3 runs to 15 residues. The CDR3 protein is CASSPPRDRGNTIYF. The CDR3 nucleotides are TGTGCCAGCAGCCCCCCCCGGGACAGGGGAAACACCATATATTTT.

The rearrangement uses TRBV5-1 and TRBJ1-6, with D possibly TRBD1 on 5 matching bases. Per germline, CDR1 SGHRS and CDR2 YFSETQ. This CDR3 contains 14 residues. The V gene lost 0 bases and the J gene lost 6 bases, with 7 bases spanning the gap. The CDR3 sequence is CASSLGQGNSPLHF. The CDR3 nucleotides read TGCGCCAGCAGCTTGGGTCAGGGTAATTCACCCCTCCACTTT.

The CDR3 protein is CASSHPLGGQDGYTF. The CDR3 DNA reads TGCGCCAGCAGCCACCCTTTGGGGGGGCAGGATGGCTACACCTTC. This chain uses TRBV4-1 with TRBJ1-2, with a tentative D call TRBD1 (6 bases). Trimming took off 3 bases at V and 6 bases at J, with 17 bases between the two ends. This CDR3 has 15 residues. The germline CDR1 and CDR2 sequences are MGHRA and YSYEKL.

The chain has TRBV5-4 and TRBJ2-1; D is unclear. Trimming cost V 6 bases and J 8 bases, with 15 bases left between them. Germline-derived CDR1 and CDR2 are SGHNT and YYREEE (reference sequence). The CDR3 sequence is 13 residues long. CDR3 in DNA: TGTGCCAGCACCGCGGCCGGATCTGATGAGCAGTTCTTC. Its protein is CASTAAGSDEQFF.

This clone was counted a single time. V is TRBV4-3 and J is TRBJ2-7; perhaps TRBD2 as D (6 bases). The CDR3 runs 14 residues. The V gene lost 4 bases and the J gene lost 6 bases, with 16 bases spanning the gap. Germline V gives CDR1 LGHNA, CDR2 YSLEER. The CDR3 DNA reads TGCGCCAGCAGCCCCGGGAGCCGCCTCGGCGAGCAGTACTTC. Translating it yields CASSPGSRLGEQYF.

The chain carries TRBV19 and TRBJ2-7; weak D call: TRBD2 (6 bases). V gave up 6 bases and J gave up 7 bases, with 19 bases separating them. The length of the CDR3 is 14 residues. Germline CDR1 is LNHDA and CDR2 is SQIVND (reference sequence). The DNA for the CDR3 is TGTGCCAGTAGCCCCGGGAGTCGCCTCAGGGAGCAGTACTTC. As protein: CASSPGSRLREQYF.

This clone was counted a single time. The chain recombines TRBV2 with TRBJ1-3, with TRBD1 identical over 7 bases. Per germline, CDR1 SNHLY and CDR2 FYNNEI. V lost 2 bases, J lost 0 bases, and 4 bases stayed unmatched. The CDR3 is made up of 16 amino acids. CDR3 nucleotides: TGTGCCAGCAGTGAATTTAGGACAGGCTCTGGAAACACCATATATTTT. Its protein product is CASSEFRTGSGNTIYF.

CDR3 DNA sequence: TGTGCCAGCAGCGGCGGGACTCGAGGGTCCTACAATGAGCAGTTCTTC. Translated, it gives CASSGGTRGSYNEQFF. This chain connects TRBV5-8 to TRBJ2-1; maybe TRBD2 (6 bases). The germline V gene encodes CDR1 SGHTS and CDR2 YDEGEE. The length of the CDR3 is 16 residues. Trimming took 4 bases from V and 1 from J, leaving 15 bases between them.

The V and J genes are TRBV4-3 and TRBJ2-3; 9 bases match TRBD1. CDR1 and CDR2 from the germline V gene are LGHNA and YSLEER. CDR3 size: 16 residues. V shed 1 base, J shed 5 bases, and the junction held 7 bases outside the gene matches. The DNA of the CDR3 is TGCGCCAGCAGCCAAGTTGGTGGACAGGGGATAGATACGCAGTATTTT. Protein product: CASSQVGGQGIDTQYF.

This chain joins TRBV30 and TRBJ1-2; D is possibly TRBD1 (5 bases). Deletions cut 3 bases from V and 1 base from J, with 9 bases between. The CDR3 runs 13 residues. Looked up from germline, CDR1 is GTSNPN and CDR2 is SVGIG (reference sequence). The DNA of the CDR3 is TGTGCCTGGAGCCTTGACAGTAACTATGGCTACACCTTC. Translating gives CAWSLDSNYGYTF.

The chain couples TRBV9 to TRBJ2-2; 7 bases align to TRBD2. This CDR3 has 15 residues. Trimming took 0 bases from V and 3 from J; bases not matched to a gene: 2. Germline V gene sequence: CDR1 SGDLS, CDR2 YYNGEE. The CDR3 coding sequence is TGTGCCAGCAGCGTAGTGGCGGGAGACACCGGGGAGCTGTTTTTT. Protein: CASSVVAGDTGELFF.

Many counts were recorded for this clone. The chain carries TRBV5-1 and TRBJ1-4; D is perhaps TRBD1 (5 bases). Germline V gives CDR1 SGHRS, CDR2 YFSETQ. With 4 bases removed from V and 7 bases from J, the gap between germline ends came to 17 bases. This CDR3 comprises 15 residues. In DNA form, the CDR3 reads TGCGCCAGCAGCGACGATAGGGGATTAGGTGAAAAACTGTTTTTT. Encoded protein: CASSDDRGLGEKLFF.

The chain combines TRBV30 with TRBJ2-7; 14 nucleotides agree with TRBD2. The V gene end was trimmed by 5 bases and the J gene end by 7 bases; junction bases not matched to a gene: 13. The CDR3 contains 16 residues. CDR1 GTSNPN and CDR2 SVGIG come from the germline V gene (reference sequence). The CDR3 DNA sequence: TGTGCCTGGGCTACTGGGACTAGCGGGAGATCTTTAGAGCAGTACTTC. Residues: CAWATGTSGRSLEQYF.

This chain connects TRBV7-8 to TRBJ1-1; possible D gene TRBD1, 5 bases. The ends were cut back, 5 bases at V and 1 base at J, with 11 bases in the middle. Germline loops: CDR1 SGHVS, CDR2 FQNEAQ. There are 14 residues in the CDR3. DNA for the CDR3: TGTGCCAGCAGCCCAGACGGACAGAACACTGAAGCTTTCTTT. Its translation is CASSPDGQNTEAFF.

The CDR3 bases are TGTGCCAGCAGCTTATGGCTAGCGATGAATACGCAGTATTTT. This sequence encodes CASSLWLAMNTQYF. This rearrangement joins TRBV13 to TRBJ2-3; D might be TRBD2 (6 bases). The ends were cut back, 2 bases at V and 7 bases at J, with 13 bases in the middle. The germline V gene has CDR1 PRHDT and CDR2 FYEKMQ (reference sequence). There are 14 residues in the CDR3.

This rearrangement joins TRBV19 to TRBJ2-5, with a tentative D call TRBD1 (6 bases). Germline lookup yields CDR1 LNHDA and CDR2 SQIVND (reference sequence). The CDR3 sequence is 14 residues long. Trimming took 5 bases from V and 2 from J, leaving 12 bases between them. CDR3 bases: TGTGCCAGTAGTCCAGGGGCGGTTCAAGAGACCCAGTACTTC. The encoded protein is CASSPGAVQETQYF.